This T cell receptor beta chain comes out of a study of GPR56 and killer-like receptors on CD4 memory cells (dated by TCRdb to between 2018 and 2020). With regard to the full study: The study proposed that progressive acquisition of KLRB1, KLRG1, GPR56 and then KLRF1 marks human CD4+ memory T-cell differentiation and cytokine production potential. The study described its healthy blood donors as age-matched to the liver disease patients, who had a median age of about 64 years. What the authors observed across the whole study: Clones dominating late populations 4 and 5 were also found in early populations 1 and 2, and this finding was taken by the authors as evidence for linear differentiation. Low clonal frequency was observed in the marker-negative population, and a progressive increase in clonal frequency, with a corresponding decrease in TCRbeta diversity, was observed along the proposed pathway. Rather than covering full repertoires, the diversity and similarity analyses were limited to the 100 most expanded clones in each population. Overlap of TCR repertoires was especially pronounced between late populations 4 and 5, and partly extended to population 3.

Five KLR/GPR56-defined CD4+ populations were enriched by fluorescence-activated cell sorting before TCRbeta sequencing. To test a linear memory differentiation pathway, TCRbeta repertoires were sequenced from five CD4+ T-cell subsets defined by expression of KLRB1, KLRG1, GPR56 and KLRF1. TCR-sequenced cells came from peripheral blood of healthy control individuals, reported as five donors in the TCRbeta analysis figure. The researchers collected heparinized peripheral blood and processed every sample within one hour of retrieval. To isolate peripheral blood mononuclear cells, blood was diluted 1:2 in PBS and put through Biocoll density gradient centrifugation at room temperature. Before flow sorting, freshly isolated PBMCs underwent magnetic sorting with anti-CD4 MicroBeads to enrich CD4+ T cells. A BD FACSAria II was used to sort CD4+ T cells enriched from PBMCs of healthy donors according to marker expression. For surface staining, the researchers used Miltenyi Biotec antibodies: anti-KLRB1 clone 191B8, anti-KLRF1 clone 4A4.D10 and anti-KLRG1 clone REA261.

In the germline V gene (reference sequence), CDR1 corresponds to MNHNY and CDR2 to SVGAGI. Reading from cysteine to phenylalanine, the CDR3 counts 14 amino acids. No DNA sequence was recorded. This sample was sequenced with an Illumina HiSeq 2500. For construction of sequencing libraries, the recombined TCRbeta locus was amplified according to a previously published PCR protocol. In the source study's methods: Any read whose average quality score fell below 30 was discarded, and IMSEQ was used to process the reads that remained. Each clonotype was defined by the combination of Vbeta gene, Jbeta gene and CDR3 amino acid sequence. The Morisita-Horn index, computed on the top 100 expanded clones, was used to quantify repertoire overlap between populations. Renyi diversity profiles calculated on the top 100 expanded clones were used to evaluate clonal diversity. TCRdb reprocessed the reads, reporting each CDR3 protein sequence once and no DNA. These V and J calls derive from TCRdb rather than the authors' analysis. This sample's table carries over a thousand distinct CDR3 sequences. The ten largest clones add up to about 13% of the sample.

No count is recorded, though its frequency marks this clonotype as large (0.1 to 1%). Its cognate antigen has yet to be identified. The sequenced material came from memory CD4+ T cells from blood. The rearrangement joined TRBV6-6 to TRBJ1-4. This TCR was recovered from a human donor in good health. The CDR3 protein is CASSYGTSNEKLFF.